The TCR beta chain under discussion was sequenced for a study of blood T cell repertoires in COVID-19. In the authors' workflow: Nucleated cell counts were estimated from reference gene primer amplification. Using immunoSEQ multiplex PCR, the repertoire was profiled, and TCRdb retains in-frame clones only, with some absent. The DNA gave D and trimming, while V, J and clone size come from that table. The repertoire holds just over 250,000 clones, with around 90% as singletons. V lost 5 bases, J lost 0 bases, and 17 bases lay in between. The CDR3 is 17 amino acids. Germline V gene data show CDR1 as SEHNR and CDR2 as FQNEAQ (reference sequence).

The source is a person between 18 and 35 years old with COVID-19, enrolled during active disease. The V call is TRBV7-9, the J call TRBJ2-1, with a weak D call TRBD2 (5 bases). The sample taken for sequencing was peripheral blood. The chain's CDR3 is CASSPGSPAVSYNEQFF. The CDR3 DNA reads TGTGCCAGCAGCCCGGGATCCCCTGCAGTCTCCTACAATGAGCAGTTCTTC.